This entry lists 25 T cell receptor beta chains sequenced from one sample in a study of blood T cell repertoires in COVID-19. Method: immunoSEQ multiplex PCR; TCRdb's copy keeps in-frame clones and lacks some. The sample carries approximately 160,000 clones, over 90% recorded once. Input material: peripheral blood. These receptors came from a woman aged 60-75 years with COVID-19, enrolled during active disease.

CDR3 amino acids: CATSERAGATDTQYF. DNA of the CDR3: TGTGCCACCAGTGAGAGAGCGGGGGCCACAGATACGCAGTATTTT. J is TRBJ2-3 and V is TRBV24-1, with 8 bases identical to TRBD2. The CDR3 sequence is 15 residues long. Germline assignment: CDR1 KGHDR and CDR2 SFDVKD. Trimming removed 4 bases from V and 2 bases from J; junction bases left unmatched: 4.

A note on this clone: The same CDR3 is also encoded by other DNA sequences in this sample. The V gene is TRBV19, the J gene TRBJ1-1; TRBD1 is a possible D gene (6 bases). Germline V gene data show CDR1 as LNHDA and CDR2 as SQIVND (reference sequence). The V end lost 0 bases, the J end lost 5 bases, and 7 bases lay between the germline ends. The CDR3 covers 13 residues. Written as DNA, the CDR3 is TGTGCCAGTAGTATAGACAGGGGTACTGAAGCTTTCTTT. Its translation is CASSIDRGTEAFF.

The chain is built from TRBV2 and TRBJ1-6; D unclear. V was clipped by 0 bases and J by 8 bases, with 11 bases between them. CDR1 is SNHLY and CDR2 is FYNNEI in the germline V gene. The CDR3 spans 15 residues. CDR3 amino acids: CASSEALRGDSPLHF. The CDR3, as DNA: TGTGCCAGCAGTGAAGCGCTTCGGGGAGATTCACCCCTCCACTTT.

The CDR3 reads CASSALTLMTYSYEQYF. DNA for the CDR3: TGTGCCAGCAGCGCCCTGACACTGATGACATACTCCTACGAGCAGTACTTC. The chain recombines TRBV5-6 with TRBJ2-7; D remains unclear. The CDR3 is made up of 17 amino acids. Germline V gene data show CDR1 as SGHDT and CDR2 as YYEEEE. Trimming stripped 4 bases from V and 0 bases from J, with 20 bases between.

The genes are TRBV9 and TRBJ1-2; a weak D match, TRBD1 (6 bases). The CDR3 contains 16 residues. Germline CDR1 reads SGDLS; CDR2 reads YYNGEE. Between the trimmed V and J ends, which lost 3 bases and 7 bases, there was a span of 22 bases. The CDR3 sequence is CASSGYGGARLPGYTF. CDR3 DNA sequence: TGTGCCAGCAGCGGCTATGGGGGGGCGCGTTTGCCTGGCTACACCTTC. The full variable domain, completed using reference TRBV9 and TRBJ1-2, is DSGVTQTPKHLITATGQRVTLRCSPRSGDLSVYWYQQSLDQGLQFLIQYYNGEERAKGNILERFSAQQFPDLHSELNLSSLELGDSALYFCASSGYGGARLPGYTFGSGTRLTVV.

V and J are TRBV2 and TRBJ2-2; TRBD1 might be the D (5 bases). The CDR3 runs 18 residues. The germline V gene has CDR1 SNHLY and CDR2 FYNNEI. The ends were cut back, 2 bases at V and 0 bases at J, with 16 bases in the middle. DNA for the CDR3: TGTGCCAGCAGTGAAACACGACCGACAGTGACGAACACCGGGGAGCTGTTTTTT. This gives the protein CASSETRPTVTNTGELFF.

This clone was detected only once. The rearrangement links TRBV9 to TRBJ1-1; unclear D gene. V lost 3 bases and J 7 bases, leaving 16 bases between the germline ends. CDR1 SGDLS and CDR2 YYNGEE come from the germline V gene. There are 14 residues in the CDR3. The CDR3 reads CASSERGSGGEAFF. Written as DNA, the CDR3 is TGTGCCAGCAGCGAACGCGGTTCAGGAGGTGAAGCTTTCTTT.

The chain links TRBV27 to TRBJ1-2; no definite D call. V was cut by 1 base and J by 2 bases, with 17 bases left in between. This CDR3 comprises 17 residues. Germline assignment: CDR1 MNHEY and CDR2 SMNVEV (reference sequence). CDR3 sequence (DNA): TGTGCCAGCAGTTTATACAGCTCGGCATCGGAAAACTATGGCTACACCTTC. Translating it yields CASSLYSSASENYGYTF.

V is TRBV7-9 and J is TRBJ1-2; 7 positions agree with TRBD1. Per germline, CDR1 SEHNR and CDR2 FQNEAQ (reference sequence). CDR3 length: 15 amino acids. Losses at the gene ends were 5 bases for V and 8 bases for J; bases not matched to a gene: 14. The CDR3, as DNA: TGTGCCAGCAGCCTCGGCTACGGGAGGGGGCTCGGCTACACCTTC. Encoded protein: CASSLGYGRGLGYTF.

The rearrangement uses TRBV19 and TRBJ1-4; 10 bases are a match to TRBD1. Germline V gene lookup returns CDR1 LNHDA and CDR2 SQIVND (reference sequence). This CDR3 spans 14 amino acids. J gave up 5 bases and V 6 bases, and 3 bases lay outside the gene matches. The CDR3 region has the DNA TGTGCCAGTAGGGACAGGGGGGGGAATGAAAAACTGTTTTTT. Encoded protein: CASRDRGGNEKLFF.

V usage is TRBV5-4 and J usage is TRBJ2-7; possible D gene TRBD1, 6 bases. Between the trimmed V and J ends, which lost 4 bases and 5 bases, there was a span of 13 bases. Germline CDR1 SGHNT, CDR2 YYREEE (reference sequence). The CDR3 runs 13 residues. CDR3 DNA: TGTGCCAGCAGCCCGCCACAGGGAGACGAGCAGTACTTC. Translated: CASSPPQGDEQYF.

The chain links TRBV27 to TRBJ2-3; D might be TRBD1 (5 bases). Germline assignment: CDR1 MNHEY and CDR2 SMNVEV (reference sequence). V lost 3 bases and J lost 1, with 11 bases in between. The CDR3 extends over 15 amino acids. The CDR3 DNA is TGTGCCAGCAGTTTCGGTAGCAGGGGCACAGATACGCAGTATTTT. Translating gives CASSFGSRGTDTQYF.

This chain joins TRBV5-1 and TRBJ1-6; perhaps TRBD1 as D (6 bases). The CDR3 consists of 15 residues. Trimming left V 3 bases short and J 8 bases short, with 15 bases between. Germline V gene sequence: CDR1 SGHRS, CDR2 YFSETQ. CDR3 sequence: CASSWDTTLYSPLHF. Written as DNA, the CDR3 is TGCGCCAGCAGCTGGGACACCACCCTATATTCACCCCTCCACTTT.

The V gene is TRBV7-8, the J gene TRBJ2-4; D is uncertain. Germline assignment: CDR1 SGHVS and CDR2 FQNEAQ. V was clipped by 5 bases and J by 7 bases, with 12 bases between them. The CDR3 is 13 amino acids. CDR3 nucleotides: TGTGCCAGCAGCCGCGAGGTTGGGAACATTCAGTACTTC. Its translation is CASSREVGNIQYF.

The chain has TRBV4-1 and TRBJ1-2; unclear D gene. The CDR3 length is 14 residues. Germline V CDR1 and CDR2: MGHRA, YSYEKL. Trimming pared 0 bases from V and 5 bases from J, leaving 10 bases between. DNA for the CDR3: TGCGCCAGCAGCCAAGACTCACAAGATTATGGCTACACCTTC. This sequence encodes CASSQDSQDYGYTF.

The chain has TRBV9 and TRBJ2-1; possible D gene TRBD1, 6 bases. The CDR3 runs 19 residues. Germline V gene sequence: CDR1 SGDLS, CDR2 YYNGEE. Trimming cost V 4 bases and J 3 bases, with 26 bases left between them. The CDR3 DNA sequence: TGTGCCAGCAGCCCGCCCCCAGGGGCGCTGCTCCGTGACTACAATGAGCAGTTCTTC. Its translation is CASSPPPGALLRDYNEQFF. Based on the CDR3 plus reference TRBV9 and TRBJ2-1, the full variable domain is DSGVTQTPKHLITATGQRVTLRCSPRSGDLSVYWYQQSLDQGLQFLIQYYNGEERAKGNILERFSAQQFPDLHSELNLSSLELGDSALYFCASSPPPGALLRDYNEQFFGPGTRLTVL.

This chain joins TRBV3-1 (or the pseudogene TRBV3-2) and TRBJ2-7; the D gene is possibly TRBD2 (6 bases). The CDR3 consists of 18 residues. From germline, CDR1 is LGHDT and CDR2 YNNKEL (reference sequence). Trimming removed 3 bases from V and 1 base from J, with 22 bases in between. The CDR3 spells CASSQSGADWGESYEQYF. The CDR3 coding sequence is TGTGCCAGCAGCCAGTCTGGAGCTGATTGGGGGGAGTCCTACGAGCAGTACTTC.

The chain has TRBV11-2 and TRBJ2-1, with 10 nucleotides matching TRBD2. The CDR3 consists of 16 residues. V shed 1 base and J 9 bases; nucleotides not matched to a gene: 9. Germline V lookup: CDR1 SGHAT, CDR2 FQNNGV. Written as DNA, the CDR3 is TGTGCCAGCAGCTTAGGTGGGAGCGGGGGGGCCGTTGAGCAGTTCTTC. It yields the protein CASSLGGSGGAVEQFF.

The chain couples TRBV5-8 to TRBJ1-5, with TRBD1 as a possible D gene (6 bases). The V end was cut by 4 bases, the J end by 6 bases, with 17 bases between. Germline V gives CDR1 SGHTS, CDR2 YDEGEE. The CDR3 is 15 amino acids. The CDR3 spells CASSISEGGFQPQHF. The CDR3, as DNA: TGTGCCAGCAGCATATCGGAAGGGGGTTTTCAGCCCCAGCATTTT.

The V call is TRBV14, the J call TRBJ2-3; D is unclear. Trimming removed 4 bases at V and 4 bases at J, with 15 bases between. CDR1 and CDR2 (germline): SGHDN, FVKESK. The CDR3 extends over 15 amino acids. CDR3: CASSRVITPADTQYF. DNA of the CDR3: TGTGCCAGCAGCCGCGTAATTACTCCGGCAGATACGCAGTATTTT.

The chain uses TRBV29-1 and TRBJ1-2; D is undetermined. Per the germline V gene, CDR1 is SQVTM and CDR2 is ANQGSEA. The CDR3 covers 11 residues. Trimming took off 4 bases at V and 8 bases at J, with 11 bases between the two ends. The CDR3 DNA reads TGCAGCGTTGGCTCAGACGGGGGCTACACCTTC. Its protein is CSVGSDGGYTF.

This rearrangement joins TRBV6-2 or TRBV6-3 to TRBJ2-2; D gene unclear. Trimming cost V 5 bases and J 5 bases, with 15 bases left between them. Looked up from germline, CDR1 is MNHEY and CDR2 is SVGEGT. The CDR3 contains 15 residues. CDR3 in amino acids: CASSPLDLWTGELFF. CDR3 DNA sequence: TGTGCCAGCAGTCCGCTAGATCTATGGACCGGGGAGCTGTTTTTT.

In this sample, this clone turned up once. The rearrangement joins TRBV7-2 to TRBJ1-1; D is unresolved. V lost 1 base to trimming and J lost 4 bases, with 10 bases between them. CDR3 size: 14 residues. Germline V gene data show CDR1 as SGHTA and CDR2 as FQGNSA. The CDR3 loop reads CASSLVPQITEAFF. CDR3 in DNA: TGTGCCAGCAGCTTAGTACCTCAGATCACTGAAGCTTTCTTT.

This clone was seen more than once but under ten times. The J gene is TRBJ1-5, the V gene TRBV24-1; D is unresolved. CDR1 and CDR2 (germline): KGHDR, SFDVKD. The CDR3 is 13 residues long. V lost 1 base, J lost 5 bases, and 5 bases lay in between. CDR3 sequence reads: CATSDLAHQPQHF. The CDR3 nucleotides read TGTGCCACCAGTGATTTAGCCCATCAGCCCCAGCATTTT.

The chain recombines TRBV4-2 with TRBJ2-1; the match to TRBD1 covers 9 bases. V dropped 1 base and J dropped 9; count of bases not matched to a gene: 7. The CDR3 is 15 residues long. CDR1 is LGHNA, CDR2 YNFKEQ, per germline. CDR3 amino acids: CASSQARDRDSEQFF. In nucleotides, the CDR3 is TGTGCCAGCAGCCAAGCCCGGGACAGGGACAGTGAGCAGTTCTTC.